This is a list of T cell receptor beta chains from one sample in a study of T cell repertoires in cytomegalovirus infection. TCRdb called the reads again in MiXCR, with one record for every CDR3 protein. The sample yields approximately 120,000 distinct CDR3 sequences, approximately 28% seen once. Antigen specificity for these receptors is unknown. This sample comprised CD8+ T cells from cultured PBMCs, obtained from culture after CMV antigen stimulation. These receptors all come from a human donor in good health (CMV status not recorded). Some clones in this sample may be carry-over from other donors' samples. Both conserved end residues are part of each CDR3. D genes are given only for firm matches. For some rows the clone size is stated as once, few or many, or as a class when expanded; others skip it.

v_call: TRBV20-1
d_call: TRBD2
j_call: TRBJ2-3
clone_size: few
cdr3_nt: TGCAGTGCTAGAGATCCGCGGGGGGAAAACACAGATACGCAGTATTTT
cdr3_aa: CSARDPRGENTDTQYF

v_call: TRBV10-3
d_call: .
j_call: TRBJ2-3
clone_size: few
cdr3_nt: TGTGCCATCACCAGAACCTTAGGGAGCAGCACAGATACGCAGTATTTT
cdr3_aa: CAITRTLGSSTDTQYF

v_call: TRBV4-1
d_call: TRBD1
j_call: TRBJ2-3
clone_size: few
cdr3_nt: TGCGCCAGCAGCCAAGGACAGGGGGCGTGGGATACGCAGTATTTT
cdr3_aa: CASSQGQGAWDTQYF

v_call: TRBV27
d_call: TRBD1
j_call: TRBJ2-5
clone_size: .
cdr3_nt: TGTGCCAGCAAGACGACAGGGCCCCAAGAGACCCAGTACTTC
cdr3_aa: CASKTTGPQETQYF

v_call: TRBV28
d_call: TRBD1
j_call: TRBJ1-2
clone_size: .
cdr3_nt: TGTGCCAGCAGAAACCCCGGGACAGGAGGGTATGGCTACACCTTC
cdr3_aa: CASRNPGTGGYGYTF

v_call: TRBV2
d_call: TRBD1
j_call: TRBJ2-6
clone_size: few
cdr3_nt: TGTGCCTGGCGGGACAGGATGTCTGGGGCCAACGTCCTGACTTTC
cdr3_aa: CAWRDRMSGANVLTF

v_call: TRBV10-3
d_call: TRBD2
j_call: TRBJ2-1
clone_size: many
cdr3_nt: TGTGCCATCAGGGGGGGGGGAAGCTCCTACAATGAGCAGTTCTTC
cdr3_aa: CAIRGGGSSYNEQFF

v_call: TRBV9
d_call: .
j_call: TRBJ2-5
clone_size: .
cdr3_nt: TGTGCCAGCAGCGTAGGAGACCCTCAAGAGACCCAGTACTTC
cdr3_aa: CASSVGDPQETQYF

v_call: TRBV6-1
d_call: TRBD1
j_call: TRBJ1-3
clone_size: few
cdr3_nt: TGTGCCAGCAGCCCGGGACAGGGTACGGGGAACACCATATATTTT
cdr3_aa: CASSPGQGTGNTIYF

v_call: TRBV30
d_call: TRBD1
j_call: TRBJ1-2
clone_size: few
cdr3_nt: TGTGGGACAGGCAGGGATCGGCCCTATGGCTACACCTTC
cdr3_aa: CGTGRDRPYGYTF

v_call: TRBV20-1
d_call: TRBD2
j_call: TRBJ2-3
clone_size: .
cdr3_nt: TGCAGTGTCACAGGACTAGCGGGGGGGAGGACAGATACGCAGTATTTT
cdr3_aa: CSVTGLAGGRTDTQYF

v_call: TRBV7-6
d_call: .
j_call: TRBJ1-1
clone_size: many
cdr3_nt: TGTGCCAGCAGCACGACCCCAGGGGTGTCAACTGAAGCTTTCTTT
cdr3_aa: CASSTTPGVSTEAFF

v_call: TRBV19
d_call: TRBD1
j_call: TRBJ1-5
clone_size: once
cdr3_nt: TGTGCCAGTAGTACCGACAGGGGGCTCAGCAATCAGCCCCAGCATTTT
cdr3_aa: CASSTDRGLSNQPQHF

v_call: TRBV28
d_call: .
j_call: TRBJ1-4
clone_size: few
cdr3_nt: TGTGCCAGCTCCGATAGGGGGAATACTAATGAAAAACTGTTTTTT
cdr3_aa: CASSDRGNTNEKLFF

v_call: TRBV19
d_call: .
j_call: TRBJ1-6
clone_size: once
cdr3_nt: TGTGCCAGTAGTATTGGAACAGGGACCTCACCCCTCCACTTT
cdr3_aa: CASSIGTGTSPLHF

v_call: TRBV11-2
d_call: .
j_call: TRBJ1-2
clone_size: few
cdr3_nt: TGTGCCAGCAGCTTAGTGTGGTCTGGCTACACCTTC
cdr3_aa: CASSLVWSGYTF

v_call: TRBV20-1
d_call: TRBD2
j_call: TRBJ2-1
clone_size: .
cdr3_nt: TGCAGTGCGCCAGCGGGGTGGACTGATGAGCAGTTCTTC
cdr3_aa: CSAPAGWTDEQFF

v_call: TRBV7-2
d_call: .
j_call: TRBJ1-6
clone_size: few
cdr3_nt: TGTGCCAGCAGCTTATACGGGAGGGGCTCCTATAATTCACCCCTCCACTTT
cdr3_aa: CASSLYGRGSYNSPLHF

v_call: TRBV7-2
d_call: .
j_call: TRBJ2-3
clone_size: few
cdr3_nt: TGTGCCAGCAGCTTAGGCCCGGGGCAGACGCTAGCACAGATGGAGTATTTT
cdr3_aa: CASSLGPGQTLAQMEYF

v_call: TRBV5-5
d_call: .
j_call: TRBJ1-5
clone_size: .
cdr3_nt: TGTGCCAGCAGCTTGCGGGCAGCGGACAATCAGCCCCAGCATTTT
cdr3_aa: CASSLRAADNQPQHF

v_call: TRBV6-6
d_call: .
j_call: TRBJ2-7
clone_size: .
cdr3_nt: TGTGCCAGCAGTTACTCAGGGTCCTACGAGCAGTACTTC
cdr3_aa: CASSYSGSYEQYF

v_call: TRBV7-8
d_call: TRBD1
j_call: TRBJ1-6
clone_size: many
cdr3_nt: TGTGCCAGCAGCTTAGCATCCGGACAGGGACTCAATTCACCCCTCCACTTT
cdr3_aa: CASSLASGQGLNSPLHF

v_call: TRBV4-1
d_call: .
j_call: TRBJ1-1
clone_size: .
cdr3_nt: TGCGCCAGCAGCCTAGATCGGGGAGACACTGAAGCTTTCTTT
cdr3_aa: CASSLDRGDTEAFF

v_call: TRBV25-1
d_call: .
j_call: TRBJ1-1
clone_size: .
cdr3_nt: TGTGCCAGCAGTTGGCGCGGGAACACTGAAGCTTTCTTT
cdr3_aa: CASSWRGNTEAFF

v_call: TRBV12-3/TRBV12-4
d_call: .
j_call: TRBJ1-2
clone_size: .
cdr3_nt: TGTGCCAGCAGTTTACGGGGTTATGGCTACACCTTC
cdr3_aa: CASSLRGYGYTF

v_call: TRBV27
d_call: .
j_call: TRBJ1-1
clone_size: few
cdr3_nt: TGTGCCAGCAGTTTCGGGTCTGCGAACACTGAAGCTTTCTTT
cdr3_aa: CASSFGSANTEAFF

v_call: TRBV4-1
d_call: .
j_call: TRBJ2-3
clone_size: .
cdr3_nt: TGTGCCAGCAGCCCCAGGCCCCACACCTCCACAGATACGCAGTATTTT
cdr3_aa: CASSPRPHTSTDTQYF

v_call: TRBV27
d_call: .
j_call: TRBJ1-4
clone_size: .
cdr3_nt: TGTGCCAGCAGTTCCGTGGTAGGGGCGGGTGGAGAAAAACTGTTTTTT
cdr3_aa: CASSSVVGAGGEKLFF